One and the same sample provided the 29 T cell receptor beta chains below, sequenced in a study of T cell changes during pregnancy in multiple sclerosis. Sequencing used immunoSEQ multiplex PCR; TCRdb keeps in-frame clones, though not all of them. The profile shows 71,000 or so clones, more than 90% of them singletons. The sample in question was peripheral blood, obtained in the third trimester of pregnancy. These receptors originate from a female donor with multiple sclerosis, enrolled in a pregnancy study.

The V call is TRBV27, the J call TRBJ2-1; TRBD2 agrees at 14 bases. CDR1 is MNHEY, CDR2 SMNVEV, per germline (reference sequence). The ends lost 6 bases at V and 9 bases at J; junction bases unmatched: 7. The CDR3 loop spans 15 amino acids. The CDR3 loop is CASSRLAGGDSEQFF. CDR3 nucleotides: TGTGCCAGCAGCCGACTAGCGGGAGGGGATAGTGAGCAGTTCTTC.

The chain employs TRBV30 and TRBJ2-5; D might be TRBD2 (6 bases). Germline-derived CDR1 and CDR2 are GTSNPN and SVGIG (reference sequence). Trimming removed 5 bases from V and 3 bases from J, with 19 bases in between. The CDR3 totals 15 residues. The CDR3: CAWGGLGRLKETQYF. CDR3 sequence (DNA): TGTGCCTGGGGGGGGTTGGGGAGACTAAAAGAGACCCAGTACTTC.

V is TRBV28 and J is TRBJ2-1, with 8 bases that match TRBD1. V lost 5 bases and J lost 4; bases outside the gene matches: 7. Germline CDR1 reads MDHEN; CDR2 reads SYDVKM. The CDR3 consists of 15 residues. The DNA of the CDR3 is TGTGCCAGCAGTCCGGACAGGGAAGGGTACAATGAGCAGTTCTTC. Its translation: CASSPDREGYNEQFF.

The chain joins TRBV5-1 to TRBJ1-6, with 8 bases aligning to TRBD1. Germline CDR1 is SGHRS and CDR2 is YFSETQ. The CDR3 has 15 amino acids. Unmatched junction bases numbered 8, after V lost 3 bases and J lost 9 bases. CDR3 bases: TGCGCCAGCAGCTCCCTCGACAGGGGAACTTCACCCCTCCACTTT. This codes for CASSSLDRGTSPLHF. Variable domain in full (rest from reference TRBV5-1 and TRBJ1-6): KAGVTQTPRYLIKTRGQQVTLSCSPISGHRSVSWYQQTPGQGLQFLFEYFSETQRNKGNFPGRFSGRQFSNSRSEMNVSTLELGDSALYLCASSSLDRGTSPLHFGNGTRLTVT.

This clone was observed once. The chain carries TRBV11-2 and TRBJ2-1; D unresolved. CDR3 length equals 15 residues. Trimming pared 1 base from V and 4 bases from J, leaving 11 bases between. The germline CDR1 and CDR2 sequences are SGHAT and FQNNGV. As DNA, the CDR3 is TGTGCCAGCAGCTTAGTGCCGGGTTCTTACAATGAGCAGTTCTTC. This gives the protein CASSLVPGSYNEQFF.

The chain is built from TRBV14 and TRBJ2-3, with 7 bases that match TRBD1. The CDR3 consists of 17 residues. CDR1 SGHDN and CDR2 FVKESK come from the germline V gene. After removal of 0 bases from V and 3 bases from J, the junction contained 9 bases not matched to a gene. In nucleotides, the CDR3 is TGTGCCAGCAGCCAAGATCTTCCGGCAGGGGGAACAGATACGCAGTATTTT. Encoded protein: CASSQDLPAGGTDTQYF.

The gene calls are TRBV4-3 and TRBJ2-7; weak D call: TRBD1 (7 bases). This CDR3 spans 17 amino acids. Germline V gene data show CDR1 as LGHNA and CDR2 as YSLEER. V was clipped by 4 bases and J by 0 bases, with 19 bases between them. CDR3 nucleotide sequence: TGCGCCAGCAGCCCTGAATGGACAGGCGGGGTCTCCTACGAGCAGTACTTC. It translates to CASSPEWTGGVSYEQYF.

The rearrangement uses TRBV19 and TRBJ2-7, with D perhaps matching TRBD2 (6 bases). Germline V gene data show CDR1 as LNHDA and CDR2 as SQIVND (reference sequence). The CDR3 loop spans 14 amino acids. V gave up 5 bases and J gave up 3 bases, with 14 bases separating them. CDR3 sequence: CASSFRVGSYEQYF. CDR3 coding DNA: TGTGCCAGTAGTTTCAGGGTCGGGAGCTACGAGCAGTACTTC. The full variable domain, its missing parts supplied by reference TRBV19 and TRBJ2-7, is DGGITQSPKYLFRKEGQNVTLSCEQNLNHDAMYWYRQDPGQGLRLIYYSQIVNDFQKGDIAEGYSVSREKKESFPLTVTSAQKNPTAFYLCASSFRVGSYEQYFGPGTRLTVT.

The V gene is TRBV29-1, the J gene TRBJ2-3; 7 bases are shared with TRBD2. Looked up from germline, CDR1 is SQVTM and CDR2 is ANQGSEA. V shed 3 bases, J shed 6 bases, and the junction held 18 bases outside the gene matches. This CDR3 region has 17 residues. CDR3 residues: CSVEPQSGDFLRDTQYF. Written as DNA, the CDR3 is TGCAGCGTTGAGCCTCAAAGCGGGGACTTCCTCAGGGATACGCAGTATTTT.

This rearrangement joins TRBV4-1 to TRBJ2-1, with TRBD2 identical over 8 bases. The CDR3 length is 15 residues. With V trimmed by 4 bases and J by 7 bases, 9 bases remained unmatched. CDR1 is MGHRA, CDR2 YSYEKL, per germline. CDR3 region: CASSLIGLAPNEQFF. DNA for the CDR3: TGCGCCAGCAGCCTCATCGGACTAGCTCCAAATGAGCAGTTCTTC.

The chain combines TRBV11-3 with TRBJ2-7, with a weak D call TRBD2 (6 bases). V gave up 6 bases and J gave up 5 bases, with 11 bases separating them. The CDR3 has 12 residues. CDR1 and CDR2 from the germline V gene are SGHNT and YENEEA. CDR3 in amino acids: CASSGGTHEQYF. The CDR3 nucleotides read TGTGCCAGCAGTGGCGGGACCCACGAGCAGTACTTC.

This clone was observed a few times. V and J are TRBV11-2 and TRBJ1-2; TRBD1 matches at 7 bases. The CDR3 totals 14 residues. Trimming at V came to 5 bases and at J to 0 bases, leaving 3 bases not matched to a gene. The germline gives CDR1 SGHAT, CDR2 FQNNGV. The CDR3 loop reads CASSAGTANYGYTF. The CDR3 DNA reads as TGTGCCAGCAGCGCCGGGACAGCTAACTATGGCTACACCTTC.

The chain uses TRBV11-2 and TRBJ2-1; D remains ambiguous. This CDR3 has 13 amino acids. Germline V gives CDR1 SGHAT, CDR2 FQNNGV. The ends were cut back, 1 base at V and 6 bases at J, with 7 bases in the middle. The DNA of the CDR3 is TGTGCCAGCAGCTTAGCCCTATCCAATGAGCAGTTCTTC. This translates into CASSLALSNEQFF.

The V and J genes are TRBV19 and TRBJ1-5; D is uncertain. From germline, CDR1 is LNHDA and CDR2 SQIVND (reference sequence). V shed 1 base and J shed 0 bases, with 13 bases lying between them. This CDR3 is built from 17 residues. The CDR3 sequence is CASSIALTSYSNQPQHF. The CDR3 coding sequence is TGTGCCAGTAGTATAGCCCTGACAAGCTATAGCAATCAGCCCCAGCATTTT.

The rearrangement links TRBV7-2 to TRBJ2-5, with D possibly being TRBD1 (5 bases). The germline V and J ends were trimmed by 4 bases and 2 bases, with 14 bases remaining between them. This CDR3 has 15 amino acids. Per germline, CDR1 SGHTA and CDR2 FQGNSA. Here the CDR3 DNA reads TGTGCCAGCAGCTCAAAGACAGCACGACAAGAGACCCAGTACTTC. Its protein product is CASSSKTARQETQYF.

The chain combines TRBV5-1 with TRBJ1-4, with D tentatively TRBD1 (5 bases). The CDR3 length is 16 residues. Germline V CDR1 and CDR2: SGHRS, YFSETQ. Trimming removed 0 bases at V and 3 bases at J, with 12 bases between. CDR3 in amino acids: CASSLGTRGANEKLFF. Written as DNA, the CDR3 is TGCGCCAGCAGCTTGGGGACTCGGGGGGCTAATGAAAAACTGTTTTTT. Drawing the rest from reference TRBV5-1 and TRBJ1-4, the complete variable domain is KAGVTQTPRYLIKTRGQQVTLSCSPISGHRSVSWYQQTPGQGLQFLFEYFSETQRNKGNFPGRFSGRQFSNSRSEMNVSTLELGDSALYLCASSLGTRGANEKLFFGSGTQLSVL.

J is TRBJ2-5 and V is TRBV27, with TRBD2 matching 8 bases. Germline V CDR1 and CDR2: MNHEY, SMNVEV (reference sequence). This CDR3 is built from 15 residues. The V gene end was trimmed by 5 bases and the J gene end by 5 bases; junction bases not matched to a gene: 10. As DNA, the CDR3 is TGTGCCAGCAGTCTCCAGAGCGGGAGCTGGGAGACCCAGTACTTC. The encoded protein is CASSLQSGSWETQYF.

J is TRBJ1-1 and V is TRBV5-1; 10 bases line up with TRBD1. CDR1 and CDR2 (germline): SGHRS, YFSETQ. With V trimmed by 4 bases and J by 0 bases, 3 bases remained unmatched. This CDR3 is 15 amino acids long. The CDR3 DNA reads TGCGCCAGCAGCCTGGGACAGGGGATGAACACTGAAGCTTTCTTT. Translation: CASSLGQGMNTEAFF.

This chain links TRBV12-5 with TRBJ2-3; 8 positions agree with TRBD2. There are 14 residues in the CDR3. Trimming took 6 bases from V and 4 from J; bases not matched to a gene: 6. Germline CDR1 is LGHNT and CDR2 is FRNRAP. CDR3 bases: TGTGCTAGTGGACCGGGGGGGGCATCAGATACGCAGTATTTT. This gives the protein CASGPGGASDTQYF.

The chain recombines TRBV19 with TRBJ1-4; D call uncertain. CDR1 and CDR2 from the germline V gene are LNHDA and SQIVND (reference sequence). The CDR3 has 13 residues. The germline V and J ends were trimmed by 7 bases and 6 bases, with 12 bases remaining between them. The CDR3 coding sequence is TGTGCCAGTACCTACGGGAGGTATGAAAAACTGTTTTTT. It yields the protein CASTYGRYEKLFF.

CDR3 DNA: TGCGCCAGCAGCTTGGGCGACACGGTGAACACTGAAGCTTTCTTT. This sequence encodes CASSLGDTVNTEAFF. This chain joins TRBV5-1 and TRBJ1-1; D unclear. This CDR3 has 15 residues. The V gene lost 0 bases and the J gene lost 0 bases, with 9 bases spanning the gap. From germline, CDR1 is SGHRS and CDR2 YFSETQ.

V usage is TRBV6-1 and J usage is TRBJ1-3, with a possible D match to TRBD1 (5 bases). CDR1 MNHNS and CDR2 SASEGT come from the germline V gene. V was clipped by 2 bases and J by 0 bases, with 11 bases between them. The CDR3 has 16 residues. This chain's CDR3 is CASSELQGNSGNTIYF. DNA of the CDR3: TGTGCCAGCAGTGAACTCCAGGGAAACTCTGGAAACACCATATATTTT.

This CDR3 reads CASSLQPTSGSNEQFF. The CDR3 DNA is TGCGCCAGCAGCCTTCAACCCACTAGCGGGAGTAATGAGCAGTTCTTC. The chain has TRBV4-3 and TRBJ2-1, with 11 bases matching TRBD2. The CDR3 spans 16 residues. Germline-derived CDR1 and CDR2 are LGHNA and YSLEER. J gave up 7 bases and V 4 bases, and 9 bases lay outside the gene matches.

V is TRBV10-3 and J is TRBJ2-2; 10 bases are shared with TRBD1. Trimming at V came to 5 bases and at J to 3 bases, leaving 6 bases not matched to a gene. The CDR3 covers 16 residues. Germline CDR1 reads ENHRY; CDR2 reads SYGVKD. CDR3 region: CAISTGTGVDTGELFF. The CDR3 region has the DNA TGTGCCATCAGTACCGGGACAGGGGTTGACACCGGGGAGCTGTTTTTT.

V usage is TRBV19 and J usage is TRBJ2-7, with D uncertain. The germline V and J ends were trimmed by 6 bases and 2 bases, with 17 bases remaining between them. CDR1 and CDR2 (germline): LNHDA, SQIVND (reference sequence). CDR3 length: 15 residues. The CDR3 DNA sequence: TGTGCCAGTAGCCCGACTGGTGGGTTAACCTACGAGCAGTACTTC. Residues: CASSPTGGLTYEQYF.

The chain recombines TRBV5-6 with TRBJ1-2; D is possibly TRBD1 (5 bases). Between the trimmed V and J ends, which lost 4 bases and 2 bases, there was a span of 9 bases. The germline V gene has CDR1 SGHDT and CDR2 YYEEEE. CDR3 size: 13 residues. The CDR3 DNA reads TGTGCCAGCAGCGCGGACAAGAACTATGGCTACACCTTC. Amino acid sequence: CASSADKNYGYTF.

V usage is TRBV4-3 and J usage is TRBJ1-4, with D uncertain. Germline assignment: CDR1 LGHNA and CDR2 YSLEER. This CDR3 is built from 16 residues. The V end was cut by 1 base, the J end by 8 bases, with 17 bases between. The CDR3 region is CASSQVSEGSKEKLFF. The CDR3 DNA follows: TGCGCCAGCAGCCAAGTTTCAGAGGGATCAAAGGAAAAACTGTTTTTT.

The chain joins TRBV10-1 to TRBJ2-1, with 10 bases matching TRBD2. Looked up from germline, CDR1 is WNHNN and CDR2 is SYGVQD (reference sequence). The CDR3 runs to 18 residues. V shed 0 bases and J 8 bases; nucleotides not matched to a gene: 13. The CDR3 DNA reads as TGCGCCAGCAGTGAGTCGGCTAGCGGGAGTCTGTTCGGTGATGAGCAGTTCTTC. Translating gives CASSESASGSLFGDEQFF.

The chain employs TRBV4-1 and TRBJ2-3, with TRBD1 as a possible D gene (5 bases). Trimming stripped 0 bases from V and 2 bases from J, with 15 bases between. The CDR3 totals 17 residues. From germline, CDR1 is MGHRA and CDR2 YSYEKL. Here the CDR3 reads CASSQDDDRGYTDTQYF. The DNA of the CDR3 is TGCGCCAGCAGCCAAGATGACGACAGAGGATACACAGATACGCAGTATTTT.